The 9 T cell receptor beta chains presented below share a single source sample, sequenced in a study of a mutant IDH1 vaccine in newly diagnosed glioma. The time point was: baseline, week 1 (first vaccination visit). The treatment is: pre-vaccination baseline after standard-of-care therapy. The protocol was immunoSEQ multiplex PCR, while the TCRdb copy is restricted to in-frame clones and leaves out a portion. The sample carries about 25,000 clones, 93% recorded once. The sample consisted of PBMCs, taken from a glioma patient treated with radiotherapy, temozolomide or both. Source of these receptors: a man in his forties or fifties with glioma.

The chain joins TRBV2 to TRBJ1-1; D is possibly TRBD1 (5 bases). With 6 bases removed from V and 0 bases from J, the gap between germline ends came to 11 bases. Germline V lookup: CDR1 SNHLY, CDR2 FYNNEI. This CDR3 has 14 residues. CDR3: CASRLGQVNTEAFF. The CDR3 DNA reads TGTGCCAGCAGGCTGGGGCAGGTGAACACTGAAGCTTTCTTT.

This rearrangement joins TRBV11-2 to TRBJ2-1; either TRBD1 or TRBD2 may fit D (6 bases each). V lost 2 bases and J 4 bases, leaving 12 bases between the germline ends. CDR3 length equals 15 residues. Germline V gene lookup returns CDR1 SGHAT and CDR2 FQNNGV. The CDR3 region is CASSLNGGRYNEQFF. CDR3 coding DNA: TGTGCCAGCAGCTTAAACGGGGGCAGGTACAATGAGCAGTTCTTC.

CDR3 coding DNA: TGTGCCAGCAGCCTCCCGGGACTAGCGGGAGGAGATACGCAGTATTTT. Protein product: CASSLPGLAGGDTQYF. The chain has TRBV5-6 and TRBJ2-3; 15 bases line up with TRBD2. CDR3 length: 16 residues. Germline V gives CDR1 SGHDT, CDR2 YYEEEE. V shed 4 bases, J shed 5 bases, and the junction held 5 bases outside the gene matches.

J is TRBJ2-7 and V is TRBV18; D not resolved. The V gene lost 6 bases and the J gene lost 3 bases, with 12 bases spanning the gap. This CDR3 has 13 residues. Germline CDR1 and CDR2: KGHSH and LQKENI. The CDR3 region is CASSPTADYEQYF. As DNA, the CDR3 is TGTGCCAGCTCCCCGACGGCCGACTACGAGCAGTACTTC. The whole variable domain, filled in from reference TRBV18 and TRBJ2-7, reads NAGVMQNPRHLVRRRGQEARLRCSPMKGHSHVYWYRQLPEEGLKFMVYLQKENIIDESGMPKERFSAEFPKEGPSILRIQQVVRGDSAAYFCASSPTADYEQYFGPGTRLTVT.

The V call is TRBV7-6, the J call TRBJ2-1, with TRBD1 identical over 9 bases. Germline CDR1 reads SGHVS; CDR2 reads FNYEAQ. The CDR3 has 16 amino acids. V shed 0 bases, J shed 3 bases, and the junction held 3 bases outside the gene matches. The CDR3 nucleotides read TGTGCCAGCAGCTTAGCCGGGACAGGGATCTACAATGAGCAGTTCTTC. Translated, it gives CASSLAGTGIYNEQFF.

This chain uses TRBV2 with TRBJ2-3; D is uncertain. The V gene lost 4 bases and the J gene lost 5 bases, with 7 bases spanning the gap. Germline-derived CDR1 and CDR2 are SNHLY and FYNNEI. The CDR3 has 12 amino acids. The CDR3 DNA reads TGTGCCAGCAGTGTGGCCCAAGATACGCAGTATTTT. Amino acids: CASSVAQDTQYF.

V gene TRBV30 combines with J gene TRBJ1-2; a possible D gene is TRBD1 (6 bases). Looked up from germline, CDR1 is GTSNPN and CDR2 is SVGIG (reference sequence). This CDR3 is built from 13 residues. With 3 bases removed from V and 4 bases from J, the gap between germline ends came to 12 bases. As DNA, the CDR3 is TGTGCCTGGAGGTTGACAGGAAGCTATGGCTACACCTTC. It translates to CAWRLTGSYGYTF. The full variable domain, its missing parts supplied by reference TRBV30 and TRBJ1-2, is SQTIHQWPATLVQPVGSPLSLECTVEGTSNPNLYWYRQAAGRGLQLLFYSVGIGQISSEVPQNLSASRPQDRQFILSSKKLLLSDSGFYLCAWRLTGSYGYTFGSGTRLTVV.

In this sample, this clone turned up once. J is TRBJ2-5 and V is TRBV18, with 7 bases that match TRBD1. Trimming at V came to 2 bases and at J to 3 bases, leaving 3 bases not matched to a gene. Germline values: CDR1 KGHSH, CDR2 LQKENI. The CDR3 is 14 residues long. CDR3 nucleotides: TGTGCCAGCTCACCAAACAGGGGAAAAGAGACCCAGTACTTC. This sequence encodes CASSPNRGKETQYF.

V is TRBV29-1 and J is TRBJ2-4; D is unclear. The V and J ends lost 5 bases and 0 bases respectively, with 5 bases between them. The germline gives CDR1 SQVTM, CDR2 ANQGSEA. The CDR3 is 12 amino acids. The CDR3 sequence: CSVSGAKNIQYF. Here the CDR3 DNA reads TGCAGCGTTTCGGGAGCCAAAAACATTCAGTACTTC. Full variable domain (remainder filled in from reference TRBV29-1 and TRBJ2-4): SAVISQKPSRDICQRGTSLTIQCQVDSQVTMMFWYRQQPGQSLTLIATANQGSEATYESGFVIDKFPISRPNLTFSTLTVSNMSPEDSSIYLCSVSGAKNIQYFGAGTRLSVL.